This T cell receptor beta chain emerged from a study of Ad26.COV2.S vaccination and SARS-CoV-2 variants. Treatment reported: some 19 received Ad26.COV2.S at low or high dose, single or two shots; 5 received placebo; per-sample allocation not given. Day 63 after the first injection of vaccine or placebo was the sampling time. This adult donor, from Boston, was 18-55 years old. Whole-study results and caveats: Vaccine recipients had higher spike-specific TCR breadth than placebo recipients. Total T cell responses may have been underestimated by the TCR breadth and depth analyses.

There are 15 residues in the CDR3. Trimming took 2 bases from V and 3 from J; bases not matched to a gene: 2. Per germline, CDR1 SSHAT and CDR2 FNYEAQ (reference sequence). Points on this clone: Its target is unknown.

Produced via immunoSEQ multiplex PCR; TCRdb's table is partial and in-frame only. This table holds 330,000 or so clones, about 90% found once. This chain links TRBV7-7 with TRBJ2-2; 8 bases fit TRBD1. The clonotype comes from a person aged 18 to 65 who received the Ad26.COV2.S COVID-19 vaccine or a placebo. Sequencing was performed on peripheral blood, taken in a trial of Ad26.COV2.S vaccine versus placebo. The chain's CDR3 is CASSLMTGDTGELFF. The CDR3 DNA sequence: TGTGCCAGCAGCTTAATGACAGGGGACACCGGGGAGCTGTTTTTT.